This entry lists 2 T cell receptor beta chains sequenced from one sample in a study of graft-versus-host responses after intestinal transplantation (dated by TCRdb to the early 2020s). Interpreted using the paper, the time point label stands for: cells obtained before transplantation from donor or recipient. No antigen has been assigned to these receptors. The method was the immunoSEQ multiplex PCR assay. This immuneACCESS table, as held by TCRdb, lists in-frame sequences with V and J called but not all clones. Of the missing ones, under half trace to an unresolved V gene in checked studies; the others have no known cause. Across this sample there are tens of thousands of clones, with around 91% seen only once. The ten top clones hold roughly 1.3% of the sample. The specimen comprised unstimulated CD8+ T cells sorted from spleen or lymph node cells, sampled before intestinal transplant. The receptors shown here come from a human donor who received an intestinal transplant.

This clone was recorded once. The rearrangement joins TRBV9 to TRBJ2-3; the match to TRBD2 covers 8 bases. CDR3 length equals 15 residues. V lost 0 bases to trimming and J lost 4 bases; unmatched junction nucleotides: 4. Germline values: CDR1 SGDLS, CDR2 YYNGEE. The CDR3 spells CASSVARGEADTQYF. CDR3 nucleotide sequence: TGTGCCAGCAGCGTAGCGCGGGGGGAGGCAGATACGCAGTATTTT.

The J gene is TRBJ2-5, the V gene TRBV9; D perhaps matches TRBD2 (5 bases). Deletions cut 2 bases from V and 1 base from J, with 9 bases between. The germline V gene has CDR1 SGDLS and CDR2 YYNGEE. This CDR3 contains 14 residues. The CDR3 DNA is TGTGCCAGCAGCGTCTGGGGAGCCCAAGAGACCCAGTACTTC. Protein product: CASSVWGAQETQYF.